This is a list of T cell receptor beta chains from one sample in a study of response to subunit inactivated influenza vaccine. TCRdb analysed the RT-PCR reads with MiXCR anew, one entry per CDR3 protein. The data hold some 640,000 distinct CDR3 sequences, with over 11% observed a single time. The sequencing here drew on PBMCs from blood, taken 14 days before vaccination. The receptors originated from a man in his forties or fifties who received an inactivated influenza vaccine. CDR3s include the opening cysteine and the closing phenylalanine or tryptophan. The order of the fields is clone size, J gene, D gene, V gene, CDR3 DNA, CDR3 protein. A D gene is named only where the DNA matches it firmly. Rows may omit the clone size; those that give it use once, few, many or a size class.

few TRBJ1-5 - TRBV10-3 TGTGCCACCGCTTGGGCCGGGGGATCTAATAGCAATCAGCCCCAGCATTTT CATAWAGGSNSNQPQHF
few TRBJ2-3 - TRBV7-8 TGTGCCAGCAGCCCCCGGGACCGTATAACAGATACGCAGTATTTT CASSPRDRITDTQYF
few TRBJ1-1 - TRBV11-2 TGTGCCAGCAGCTTAGCGGCCGGGGAAGCTTTCTTT CASSLAAGEAFF
few TRBJ1-5 - TRBV6-2/TRBV6-3 TGTGCCAGCAGTTACCATCAGGTTAGCCAGCCCCAGCATTTT CASSYHQVSQPQHF
- TRBJ2-1 TRBD2 TRBV10-3 TGTGCCACCGAGGGACTAGCGGGGGACAATGAGCAGTTCTTC CATEGLAGDNEQFF
- TRBJ1-3 TRBD1 TRBV27 TGTGCCAGCAGTTTAGTAGGGGGCTTATCTGGAAACACCATATATTTT CASSLVGGLSGNTIYF
- TRBJ1-1 - TRBV6-2/TRBV6-3 TGTGCCAGCAGTTTAAGCGGGGGGCGAAGGACTGAAGCTTTCTTT CASSLSGGRRTEAFF
few TRBJ1-1 TRBD1 TRBV20-1 TGCAGTGCTGAGGACAGGTCAAACACTGAAGCTTTCTTT CSAEDRSNTEAFF
few TRBJ2-1 TRBD2 TRBV3-1 TGTGCCAGCAGCCACCCGGGACTAGGGACTAACAATGAGCAGTTCTTC CASSHPGLGTNNEQFF
many TRBJ2-7 - TRBV11-2 TGTGCCAGCAGCTTAGCACGACAGAGCTACGAGCAGTACTTC CASSLARQSYEQYF
few TRBJ2-1 TRBD2 TRBV2 TGTGCCAGCAGGGCGGGGGGGGTTTGGGATGAGCAGTTCTTC CASRAGGVWDEQFF
few TRBJ2-7 - TRBV5-1 TGCGCCAGCAGTTTAAACACCGGGACAACGCCCCACGAGCAGTACTTC CASSLNTGTTPHEQYF
- TRBJ1-1 TRBD1 TRBV12-3/TRBV12-4 TGTGCCAGCAGCGGACAGGGGTATGAAGCTTTCTTT CASSGQGYEAFF